The 15 T cell receptor beta chains presented below share a single source sample, sequenced in a study of identical twins. Each CDR3 protein is one row after TCRdb ran MiXCR on the 5' RACE reads. The sample holds 650,000 to 800,000 distinct CDR3 sequences, 8.6% seen once. This sample also appeared in a second study, on yellow fever vaccine responses in identical twins.

Sequencing used PBMCs. Every receptor here comes from a woman aged 18-30 years in good health.

This chain connects TRBV5-1 to TRBJ2-7; 9 bases fit TRBD2. Per germline, CDR1 SGHRS and CDR2 YFSETQ. The length of the CDR3 is 15 residues. V dropped 1 base and J dropped 2; count of bases not matched to a gene: 4. In DNA form, the CDR3 reads TGCGCCAGCAGCTTGAACCTAGCGGGGCCCTACGAGCAGTACTTC. Translation: CASSLNLAGPYEQYF.

This clonotype was observed many times. The J gene is TRBJ1-2, the V gene TRBV12-3 or TRBV12-4; maybe TRBD1 (6 bases). The CDR3 extends over 15 amino acids. V gave up 5 bases and J gave up 7 bases, with 20 bases separating them. CDR3 amino acids: CASSLTTGITSGYTF. The CDR3 DNA reads TGTGCCAGCAGTCTAACAACAGGGATCACTTCTGGCTACACCTTC.

This clonotype turned up a few times. The rearrangement links TRBV24-1 to TRBJ2-7, with D hard to call. The V end lost 4 bases, the J end lost 2 bases, and 11 bases lay between the germline ends. From germline, CDR1 is KGHDR and CDR2 SFDVKD. The CDR3 totals 14 residues. Here the CDR3 reads CATSDTGRAYEQYF. The CDR3 DNA is TGTGCCACCAGTGACACCGGACGGGCCTACGAGCAGTACTTC.

This clonotype was found many times. V is TRBV12-3 or TRBV12-4 and J is TRBJ1-5; D is perhaps TRBD1 (6 bases). This CDR3 contains 14 residues. V was shortened by 1 base and J by 3 bases, with 7 bases between the two germline ends. The CDR3 region has the DNA TGTGCCAGCAGTTTAGGGACAGTCAATCAGCCCCAGCATTTT. This sequence encodes CASSLGTVNQPQHF.

This clonotype was recorded a few times. An end of the junction does not agree with germline; a read error may underlie this. This rearrangement joins TRBV25-1 to TRBJ1-3; 8 nucleotides line up with TRBD1. Germline V lookup: CDR1 MGHDK, CDR2 SYGVNS. The CDR3 extends over 12 amino acids. The CDR3 here is CAGRGQGNTIYF. The CDR3 DNA reads as TGTGCCGGCAGGGGGCAAGGAAACACCATATATTTT.

The chain links TRBV29-1 to TRBJ2-6, with D possibly matching TRBD1 (6 bases). Germline V gives CDR1 SQVTM, CDR2 ANQGSEA. V was trimmed by 5 bases and J by 0 bases, leaving 8 bases between them. This CDR3 region has 14 residues. CDR3 region: CSVTTGSGANVLTF. Here the CDR3 DNA reads TGCAGCGTTACGACAGGCTCTGGGGCCAACGTCCTGACTTTC.

V is TRBV7-2 and J is TRBJ2-1, with 10 bases aligning to TRBD2. This CDR3 has 15 amino acids. Germline CDR1 and CDR2: SGHTA and FQGNSA. Trimming removed 5 bases from V and 6 bases from J; junction bases left unmatched: 7. CDR3 in DNA: TGTGCCAGCAGCCTTCTAGCGGGGGCCACCAATGAGCAGTTCTTC. The encoded protein is CASSLLAGATNEQFF.

In this sample, this clonotype turned up many times. CDR3 in amino acids: CASSLGMELFF. CDR3 in DNA: TGCGCCAGCAGCTTGGGAATGGAGCTGTTTTTT. The chain recombines TRBV5-1 with TRBJ2-2; D remains unclear. The CDR3 is made up of 11 amino acids. Germline V gene lookup returns CDR1 SGHRS and CDR2 YFSETQ. V lost 0 bases to trimming and J lost 10 bases, with 4 bases between them. The variable domain in full, completed from reference TRBV5-1 and TRBJ2-2, reads KAGVTQTPRYLIKTRGQQVTLSCSPISGHRSVSWYQQTPGQGLQFLFEYFSETQRNKGNFPGRFSGRQFSNSRSEMNVSTLELGDSALYLCASSLGMELFFGEGSRLTVL.

This clonotype was seen only a few times. The chain couples TRBV4-1 to TRBJ2-7; 9 bases map to TRBD1. The germline V gene encodes CDR1 MGHRA and CDR2 YSYEKL. The V gene end was trimmed by 2 bases and the J gene end by 0 bases; junction bases not matched to a gene: 2. This CDR3 is built from 15 residues. The DNA of the CDR3 is TGCGCCAGCAGCCAATTGACAGGGGGCTCCTACGAGCAGTACTTC. Translation: CASSQLTGGSYEQYF.

The chain joins TRBV14 to TRBJ1-4, with D possibly matching TRBD1 (5 bases). The CDR3 spans 17 residues. Trimming took 0 bases from V and 3 from J, leaving 14 bases between them. Per germline, CDR1 SGHDN and CDR2 FVKESK. The CDR3 sequence: CASSQDNAGPANEKLFF. The CDR3 nucleotides are TGTGCCAGCAGCCAAGACAACGCGGGGCCTGCTAATGAAAAACTGTTTTTT.

This sequence joins TRBV29-1 and TRBJ2-1; 8 nucleotides match TRBD2. Germline lookup yields CDR1 SQVTM and CDR2 ANQGSEA. The CDR3 totals 16 residues. The trim removed 3 bases at V and 4 bases at J, leaving 11 bases unmatched. The CDR3 sequence is CSVEGLAGLPYNEQFF. CDR3 DNA: TGCAGCGTTGAGGGGCTAGCGGGCCTACCTTACAATGAGCAGTTCTTC.

Many counts were recorded for this clonotype. The chain combines TRBV6-5 with TRBJ2-2; D is unclear. The V end lost 1 base, the J end lost 1 base, and 4 bases lay between the germline ends. The V gene's germline CDR1 is MNHEY and CDR2 SVGAGI. This CDR3 comprises 14 residues. CDR3 amino acids: CASSYYLNTGELFF. CDR3 bases: TGTGCCAGCAGTTACTACTTGAACACCGGGGAGCTGTTTTTT.

The rearrangement uses TRBV20-1 and TRBJ2-7; 10 bases line up with TRBD1. Per the germline V gene, CDR1 is DFQATT and CDR2 is SNEGSKA (reference sequence). V shed 6 bases, J shed 5 bases, and the junction held 19 bases outside the gene matches. This CDR3 spans 17 amino acids. The CDR3 is CSATGGTGDRLSHEQYF. CDR3 nucleotide sequence: TGCAGTGCCACCGGGGGGACAGGGGACCGACTTTCCCACGAGCAGTACTTC.

V gene TRBV5-1 combines with J gene TRBJ2-3, with D hard to call. Germline CDR1 and CDR2: SGHRS and YFSETQ. CDR3 length: 15 residues. Trimming left V 10 bases short and J 0 bases short, with 18 bases between. The CDR3 region has the DNA TGCGCCGGCAATATGATCCCCACGAGCACAGATACGCAGTATTTT. Translating it yields CAGNMIPTSTDTQYF.

This clonotype has only a few counts. The chain combines TRBV12-3 or TRBV12-4 with TRBJ1-1; D remains unclear. The CDR3 spans 14 residues. V was cut by 8 bases and J by 1 base, with 14 bases left in between. CDR3 residues: CASAFQAGNTEAFF. CDR3 nucleotides: TGTGCCAGCGCGTTCCAGGCGGGGAACACTGAAGCTTTCTTT.